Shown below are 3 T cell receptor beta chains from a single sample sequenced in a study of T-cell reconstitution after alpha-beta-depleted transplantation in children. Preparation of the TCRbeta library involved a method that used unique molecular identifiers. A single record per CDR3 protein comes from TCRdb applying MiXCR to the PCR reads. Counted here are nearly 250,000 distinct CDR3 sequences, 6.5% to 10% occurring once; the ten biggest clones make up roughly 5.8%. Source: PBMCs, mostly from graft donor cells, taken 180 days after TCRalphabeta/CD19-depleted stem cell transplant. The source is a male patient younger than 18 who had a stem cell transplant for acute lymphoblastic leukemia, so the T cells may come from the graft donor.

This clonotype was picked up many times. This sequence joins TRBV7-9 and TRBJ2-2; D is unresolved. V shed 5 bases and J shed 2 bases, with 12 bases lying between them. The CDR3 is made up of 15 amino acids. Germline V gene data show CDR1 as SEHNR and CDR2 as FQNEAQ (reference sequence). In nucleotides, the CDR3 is TGTGCCAGCAGCGATTGGACGGTTAACACCGGGGAGCTGTTTTTT. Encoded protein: CASSDWTVNTGELFF.

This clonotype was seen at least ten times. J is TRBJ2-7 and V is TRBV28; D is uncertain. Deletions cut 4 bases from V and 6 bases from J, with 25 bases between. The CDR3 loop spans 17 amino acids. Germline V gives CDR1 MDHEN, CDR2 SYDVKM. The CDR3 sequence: CASSSQSLGFAAREQYF. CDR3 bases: TGTGCCAGCAGTTCCCAGAGCCTAGGGTTCGCCGCCCGCGAGCAGTACTTC. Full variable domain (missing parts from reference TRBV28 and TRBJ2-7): DVKVTQSSRYLVKRTGEKVFLECVQDMDHENMFWYRQDPGLGLRLIYFSYDVKMKEKGDIPEGYSVSREKKERFSLILESASTNQTSMYLCASSSQSLGFAAREQYFGPGTRLTVT.

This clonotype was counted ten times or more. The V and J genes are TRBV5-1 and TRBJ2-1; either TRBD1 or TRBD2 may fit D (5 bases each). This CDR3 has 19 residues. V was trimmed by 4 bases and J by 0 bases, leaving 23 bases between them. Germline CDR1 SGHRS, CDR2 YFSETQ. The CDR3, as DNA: TGCGCCAGCAGCGCAAGAGACAAGGGGACGGGAACCTCCTACAATGAGCAGTTCTTC. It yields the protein CASSARDKGTGTSYNEQFF.